These T cell receptor beta chains were read from a single sample in a study of CD8 T cells in ankylosing spondylitis. One entry per CDR3 protein, called by TCRdb with MiXCR from the 5' RACE reads. Among a few hundred thousand distinct CDR3 sequences, about a fifth were seen once, and the ten largest hold roughly 3.6%. Sequencing was performed on blood, either unsorted or a sorted T cell fraction (not recorded which). These receptor sequences come from a female donor with ankylosing spondylitis or in good health (not recorded which). Both conserved end residues are part of each CDR3. D genes are given only for firm matches. Only part of the rows carry a size: once, few, many, or a class if the clone is expanded.

clone_size	v_call	j_call	d_call	cdr3_aa	cdr3_nt
many	TRBV29-1	TRBJ2-1	-	CSDLTAYNEQFF	TGCAGCGACCTGACAGCCTACAATGAGCAGTTCTTC
few	TRBV12-3/TRBV12-4	TRBJ2-1	TRBD2	CASMMYASGYNEQFF	TGTGCCAGCATGATGTACGCTAGCGGATACAATGAGCAGTTCTTC
-	TRBV20-1	TRBJ2-7	-	CSAVGRTYEQYF	TGCAGTGCTGTGGGCCGAACCTACGAGCAGTACTTC
few	TRBV30	TRBJ2-1	-	CAWSVPQGKDNEQFF	TGTGCCTGGAGTGTGCCTCAGGGAAAGGACAATGAGCAGTTCTTC
-	TRBV9	TRBJ2-1	-	CASSVANLATINEQFF	TGTGCCAGCAGCGTAGCGAACCTAGCGACTATTAATGAGCAGTTCTTC
few	TRBV20-1	TRBJ2-3	TRBD2	CSARPLLAGGDTQYF	TGCAGTGCTCGCCCCCTCCTAGCGGGAGGCGATACGCAGTATTTT
-	TRBV5-4	TRBJ2-1	-	CASSLKVSNEQFF	TGTGCCAGCAGCTTGAAGGTGTCCAATGAGCAGTTCTTC
few	TRBV12-3/TRBV12-4	TRBJ2-5	TRBD1	CASSLSAGGETQYF	TGTGCCAGCAGTTTAAGCGCAGGGGGAGAGACCCAGTACTTC
-	TRBV6-2/TRBV6-3	TRBJ1-2	TRBD1	CASSPRQGGYTF	TGTGCCAGCAGTCCCAGACAGGGCGGCTACACCTTC
-	TRBV20-1	TRBJ2-1	TRBD2	CSARDQWGGEQFF	TGCAGTGCTAGAGATCAGTGGGGGGGTGAGCAGTTCTTC
many	TRBV2	TRBJ1-4	-	CASGTTNEKLFF	TGTGCCAGCGGGACAACTAATGAAAAACTGTTTTTT
-	TRBV20-1	TRBJ2-1	-	CSARGASRHQFF	TGCAGTGCTAGAGGGGCTAGCCGGCACCAGTTCTTC
-	TRBV20-1	TRBJ2-1	-	CSASPLTVSEQFF	TGCAGTGCTAGTCCTCTGACGGTGAGTGAGCAGTTCTTC
-	TRBV7-2	TRBJ2-5	TRBD1	CASSFDRGYQETQYF	TGTGCCAGCAGCTTCGACAGGGGGTACCAAGAGACCCAGTACTTC
-	TRBV5-1	TRBJ2-7	TRBD2	CASSLDLSGSSYEQYF	TGCGCCAGCAGCTTGGACCTTAGCGGGAGCTCCTACGAGCAGTACTTC
-	TRBV5-1	TRBJ2-2	-	CASSRQEMNTGELFF	TGCGCCAGCAGCCGACAGGAGATGAACACCGGGGAGCTGTTTTTT
-	TRBV7-7	TRBJ2-1	-	CASSLSQGGEQFF	TGTGCTAGCAGCTTAAGCCAGGGCGGGGAGCAGTTCTTC
few	TRBV6-1	TRBJ2-2	TRBD2	CASTTAGSTGELFF	TGTGCCAGCACCACAGCGGGATCCACCGGGGAGCTGTTTTTT
many	TRBV12-3/TRBV12-4	TRBJ2-7	TRBD2	CASVLAGRYEQYF	TGTGCCAGTGTCCTAGCGGGGAGATACGAGCAGTACTTC
few	TRBV4-3	TRBJ2-1	-	CASSQGSSPYNEQFF	TGCGCCAGCAGCCAGGGGAGTAGTCCCTACAATGAGCAGTTCTTC
-	TRBV15	TRBJ2-7	-	CATSPLLRGLWEQYF	TGTGCCACCAGCCCCCTTCTCAGGGGCCTCTGGGAGCAGTACTTC
-	TRBV30	TRBJ1-5	-	CAWTAGGGQPQHF	TGTGCTTGGACCGCGGGTGGAGGGCAGCCCCAGCATTTT
once	TRBV7-2	TRBJ2-7	TRBD2	CASSLPGLAGPLEQYF	TGTGCCAGCAGCTTACCGGGACTAGCGGGACCCCTCGAGCAGTACTTC
-	TRBV24-1	TRBJ1-3	-	CATEQGNTIYF	TGTGCCACTGAACAGGGAAACACCATATATTTT
many	TRBV20-1	TRBJ2-3	TRBD2	CSAPGLAGGTDTQYF	TGCAGTGCCCCGGGACTAGCGGGAGGAACAGATACGCAGTATTTT